One sample yielded the 11 T cell receptor beta chains listed below, sequenced in a study of PD-1 blockade in classical Hodgkin lymphoma. Each and every patient relapsed after autologous stem cell transplantation, and patients got differing brentuximab vedotin exposure. Profiling relied on immunoSEQ multiplex PCR, and the TCRdb table lists in-frame clones only, not all of them. The data hold about 99,000 clones, with roughly 76% observed a single time. The sequencing used peripheral blood mononuclear cells (PBMCs), collected before the second cycle of nivolumab. Every receptor here comes from a human donor with classical Hodgkin lymphoma.

The chain couples TRBV10-3 to TRBJ1-5; tentatively, D is TRBD1 (6 bases). The V end was cut by 3 bases, the J end by 1 base, with 10 bases between. Germline V gene lookup returns CDR1 ENHRY and CDR2 SYGVKD. The CDR3 consists of 15 residues. Here the CDR3 DNA reads TGTGCCATCAGTGATGGGGGCTTGAGCAATCAGCCCCAGCATTTT. It codes for CAISDGGLSNQPQHF.

The chain recombines TRBV7-9 with TRBJ1-2, with a weak D call TRBD1 (6 bases). Germline CDR1 and CDR2: SEHNR and FQNEAQ (reference sequence). With 3 bases removed from V and 8 bases from J, the gap between germline ends came to 10 bases. CDR3 length: 12 amino acids. CDR3 sequence (DNA): TGTGCCAGCAGCTTTAACAGGGACGGCTACACCTTC. This gives the protein CASSFNRDGYTF. The complete variable domain, with remaining parts taken from reference TRBV7-9 and TRBJ1-2, reads DTGVSQNPRHKITKRGQNVTFRCDPISEHNRLYWYRQTLGQGPEFLTYFQNEAQLEKSRLLSDRFSAERPKGSFSTLEIQRTEQGDSAMYLCASSFNRDGYTFGSGTRLTVV.

The sample holds one count of this clone. The V and J genes are TRBV9 and TRBJ2-5; 10 bases are a match to TRBD2. The V segment lost 4 bases and the J segment 7 bases; nucleotides outside the gene matches: 10. This CDR3 is 15 amino acids long. CDR1 and CDR2 from the germline V gene are SGDLS and YYNGEE. CDR3 sequence (DNA): TGTGCCAGCAGCAGATCTAGCGGGAGTGTGGGGACCCAGTACTTC. This codes for CASSRSSGSVGTQYF.

The CDR3 here is CASSEGQGQETQYF. CDR3 nucleotides: TGTGCCAGCAGCGAAGGCCAGGGCCAAGAGACCCAGTACTTC. The rearrangement uses TRBV9 and TRBJ2-5, with a weak D call TRBD1 (5 bases). Germline CDR1 and CDR2: SGDLS and YYNGEE. Trimming left V 3 bases short and J 1 base short, with 10 bases between. There are 14 residues in the CDR3. The entire variable domain, with the rest obtained from reference TRBV9 and TRBJ2-5, is as follows: DSGVTQTPKHLITATGQRVTLRCSPRSGDLSVYWYQQSLDQGLQFLIQYYNGEERAKGNILERFSAQQFPDLHSELNLSSLELGDSALYFCASSEGQGQETQYFGPGTRLLVL.

A few counts support this clone. This sequence joins TRBV28 and TRBJ2-7, with 7 bases identical to TRBD2. The ends lost 5 bases at V and 4 bases at J; junction bases unmatched: 11. This CDR3 comprises 15 residues. CDR1 is MDHEN, CDR2 SYDVKM, per germline. CDR3 region: CASSTPGGKNYEQYF. CDR3 sequence (DNA): TGTGCCAGCAGTACACCCGGGGGGAAGAATTACGAGCAGTACTTC. The full variable domain, in which reference TRBV28 and TRBJ2-7 provide the parts outside the CDR3, is DVKVTQSSRYLVKRTGEKVFLECVQDMDHENMFWYRQDPGLGLRLIYFSYDVKMKEKGDIPEGYSVSREKKERFSLILESASTNQTSMYLCASSTPGGKNYEQYFGPGTRLTVT.

This clone was picked up many times. The chain joins TRBV19 to TRBJ2-1; D might be TRBD1 (6 bases). Germline V gene lookup returns CDR1 LNHDA and CDR2 SQIVND (reference sequence). The CDR3 extends over 10 amino acids. The V and J ends lost 9 bases and 13 bases respectively, with 13 bases between them. For the CDR3, the DNA is TGTGCCAGCCAGGGGCCCCCACAGTTCTTC. Amino acids: CASQGPPQFF.

This chain connects TRBV5-1 to TRBJ2-3; D gene ambiguous. The germline V gene encodes CDR1 SGHRS and CDR2 YFSETQ. Trimming removed 2 bases at V and 4 bases at J, with 11 bases between. This CDR3 comprises 14 residues. CDR3 in DNA: TGCGCCAGCAGCTTTCGGGCAGCTGCAGATACGCAGTATTTT. This translates into CASSFRAAADTQYF.

The chain recombines TRBV2 with TRBJ2-1; 13 nucleotides agree with TRBD2. The CDR3 has 11 amino acids. Trimming at V came to 4 bases and at J to 16 bases, leaving 1 base not matched to a gene. CDR1 SNHLY and CDR2 FYNNEI come from the germline V gene. As DNA, the CDR3 is TGTGCCAGCAGTGCGGGACTAGCGGGATTCTTC. Its translation: CASSAGLAGFF.

This clone was counted only a few times. The chain employs TRBV9 and TRBJ2-3, with 12 bases aligning to TRBD2. CDR1 is SGDLS and CDR2 is YYNGEE in the germline V gene. The V and J ends lost 4 bases and 7 bases, in that order; junction bases with no gene match: 4. This CDR3 has 14 amino acids. The CDR3 DNA reads as TGTGCCAGCAGCAAACTAGCGGGAGGACATACGCAGTATTTT. Translation gives CASSKLAGGHTQYF.

This chain uses TRBV5-1 with TRBJ1-4; 8 positions agree with TRBD1. This CDR3 is built from 15 residues. CDR1 is SGHRS and CDR2 is YFSETQ in the germline V gene. Losses at the gene ends were 4 bases for V and 6 bases for J; bases not matched to a gene: 8. The CDR3 reads CASSPGGTHDEKLFF. CDR3 nucleotides: TGCGCCAGCAGCCCAGGGGGCACCCACGATGAAAAACTGTTTTTT.

In this sample, this clone turned up a few times. The rearrangement links TRBV18 to TRBJ1-2; tentative D call: TRBD1 (5 bases). From germline, CDR1 is KGHSH and CDR2 LQKENI. V was clipped by 5 bases and J by 7 bases, with 17 bases between them. The CDR3 runs to 14 residues. The CDR3 DNA reads as TGTGCCAGCTCAAACCGGGACGGTGAAACTGGCTACACCTTC. Translating it yields CASSNRDGETGYTF.